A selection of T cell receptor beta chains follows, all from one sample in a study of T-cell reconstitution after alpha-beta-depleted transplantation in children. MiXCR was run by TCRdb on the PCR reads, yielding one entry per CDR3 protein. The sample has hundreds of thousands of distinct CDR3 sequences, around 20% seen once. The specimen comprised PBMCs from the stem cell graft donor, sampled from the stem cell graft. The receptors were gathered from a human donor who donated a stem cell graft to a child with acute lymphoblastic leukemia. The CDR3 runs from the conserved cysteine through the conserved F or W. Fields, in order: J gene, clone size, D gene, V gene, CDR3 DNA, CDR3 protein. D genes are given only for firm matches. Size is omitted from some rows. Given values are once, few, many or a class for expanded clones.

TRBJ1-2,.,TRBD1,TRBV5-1,TGCGCCAGCAGCTATGACAGGGTGAATGGCTACACCTTC,CASSYDRVNGYTF
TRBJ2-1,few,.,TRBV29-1,TGCAGCGTTCAGGAGGGTCTTCAAAATGAGCAGTTCTTC,CSVQEGLQNEQFF
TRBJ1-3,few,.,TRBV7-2,TGTGCCAGCAGCCCCGCGGCGGGGTTAGGAAACACCATATATTTT,CASSPAAGLGNTIYF
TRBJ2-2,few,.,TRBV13,TGTGCCAGCAGCGGCGGATTGATACGGTCGAACACCGGGGAGCTGTTTTTT,CASSGGLIRSNTGELFF
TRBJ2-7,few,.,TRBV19,TGTGCCAGTAGTCCTCTCGCGACTAGTGCGTACTACGAGCAGTACTTC,CASSPLATSAYYEQYF
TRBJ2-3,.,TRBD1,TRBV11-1,TGTGCCAGCAGCCAATTCGACAGGGTTGCAGATACGCAGTATTTT,CASSQFDRVADTQYF
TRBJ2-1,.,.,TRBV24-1,TGTGCCACCGCGCGGGGTCCCAATGAGCAGTTCTTC,CATARGPNEQFF
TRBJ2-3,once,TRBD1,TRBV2,TGTGCCAGCAGTGCCGGGACAGGGGGCTTGTCAACAGATACGCAGTATTTT,CASSAGTGGLSTDTQYF
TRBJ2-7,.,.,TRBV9,TGTGCCAGCAGCGGTGGCCCGGGGACCGAGCAGTACTTC,CASSGGPGTEQYF
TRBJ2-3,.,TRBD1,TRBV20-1,TGCAGTGCACGAAGGACAGGGAGGAAGACAGATACGCAGTATTTT,CSARRTGRKTDTQYF
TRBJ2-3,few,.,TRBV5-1,TGCGCCAGCAGCTTGGAGTCAGGGATAAGCACAGATACGCAGTATTTT,CASSLESGISTDTQYF
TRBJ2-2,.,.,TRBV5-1,TGCGCCAGCAGCTTGGTTCTGGTCACCGGGGAGCTGTTTTTT,CASSLVLVTGELFF
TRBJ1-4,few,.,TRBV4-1,TGCGCCAGCAGCAACAGGGAGGGGAATGAAAAACTGTTTTTT,CASSNREGNEKLFF
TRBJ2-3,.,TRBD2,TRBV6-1,TGTGCCAGCAGGCTAGCGGGGGATAGCACAGATACGCAGTATTTT,CASRLAGDSTDTQYF
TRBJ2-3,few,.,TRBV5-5,TGTGCCAGCAGCCCGGAGAGCGGGAGCACAGATACGCAGTATTTT,CASSPESGSTDTQYF
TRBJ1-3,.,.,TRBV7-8,TGTGCCAGCAGCTTAATCGGTCCTTCCGGAAACACCATATATTTT,CASSLIGPSGNTIYF
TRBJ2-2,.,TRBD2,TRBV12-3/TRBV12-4,TGTGCCAGCAGTTTGACTAGCCCCGGGGAGCTGTTTTTT,CASSLTSPGELFF
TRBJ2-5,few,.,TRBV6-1,TGTGCCAGCAGCCCCGGGGAGGCCGGAGAGACCCAGTACTTC,CASSPGEAGETQYF
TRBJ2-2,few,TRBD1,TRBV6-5,TGTGCCAGCAGTTCGCGACAGGGGGTATTTCATTTTAACACCGGGGAGCTGTTTTTT,CASSSRQGVFHFNTGELFF
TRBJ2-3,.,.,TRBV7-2,TGTGCCAGCAGCTTAGGACCGGGGGCCACAGATACGCAGTATTTT,CASSLGPGATDTQYF
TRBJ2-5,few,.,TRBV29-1,TGCAGCGTTGAAGCCTTTGGCGAGACCCAGTACTTC,CSVEAFGETQYF
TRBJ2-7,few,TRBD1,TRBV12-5,TGTGCTAGTGCCCCAAGTGGGACAGGGGCCTACGAGCAGTACTTC,CASAPSGTGAYEQYF
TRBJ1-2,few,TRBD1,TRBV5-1,TGCGCCAGCAGCTTGGTAGGGGGCGGCAACTATGGCTACACCTTC,CASSLVGGGNYGYTF
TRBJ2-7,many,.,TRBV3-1,TGTGCCAGCAGCCAGGACGGTTCCTACGAGCAGTACTTC,CASSQDGSYEQYF
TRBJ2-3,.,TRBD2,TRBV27,TGTGCCAGCAGTTTGCTAGCGGCGCCCCCAGATACGCAGTATTTT,CASSLLAAPPDTQYF
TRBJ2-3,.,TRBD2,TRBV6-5,TGTGCCAGCAGTTACAGCGGGATGACAGATACGCAGTATTTT,CASSYSGMTDTQYF
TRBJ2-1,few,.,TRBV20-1,TGCAGTGCTGAAGACAGCAGAGTTTACAATGAGCAGTTCTTC,CSAEDSRVYNEQFF
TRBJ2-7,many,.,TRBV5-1,TGCGCCAGCAGCTATTCCGGGACCTCCGTCTCCTACGAGCAGTACTTC,CASSYSGTSVSYEQYF
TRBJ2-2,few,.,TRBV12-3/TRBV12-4,TGTGCCAGCAGCAGACTCATCCCCGGGGAGCTGTTTTTT,CASSRLIPGELFF
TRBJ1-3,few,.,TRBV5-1,TGCGCCAGCAGCTTGGAGGTCAGGGGCCTCTCTGGAAACACCATATATTTT,CASSLEVRGLSGNTIYF
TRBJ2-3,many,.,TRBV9,TGTGCCAGCAGCGTAGAAACCACAGATACGCAGTATTTT,CASSVETTDTQYF
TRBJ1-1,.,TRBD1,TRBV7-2,TGTGCCAGCAGCGTCGCCCCGGGACAGGGATCTGAAGTTTTCTTT,CASSVAPGQGSEVFF
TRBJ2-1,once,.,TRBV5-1,TGCGCCAGCAGCTTTACTAGCTTGCGGGGTGACAATGAGCAGTTCTTC,CASSFTSLRGDNEQFF